The 3 T cell receptor beta chains in this list originate from one sample, sequenced in a study of T cells after yellow fever vaccination. Each CDR3 protein gets one entry after TCRdb re-called the 5' RACE reads with MiXCR. The data show almost 30,000 distinct CDR3 sequences, around 5% seen once. The sample was CD8+ T cells sorted from PBMCs, taken 10 days after the yellow fever booster vaccination. The receptor set was obtained from a man aged 25-40 years who received the YFV17D yellow fever vaccine.

Ten or more counts support this clonotype. The J gene is TRBJ2-7, the V gene TRBV27; weak D call: TRBD1 (6 bases). The CDR3 sequence is 15 residues long. Per germline, CDR1 MNHEY and CDR2 SMNVEV (reference sequence). The V gene lost 5 bases and the J gene lost 0 bases, with 14 bases spanning the gap. DNA for the CDR3: TGTGCCAGCAGTAACTCCGGGACAAGCTCCTACGAGCAGTACTTC. Protein sequence: CASSNSGTSSYEQYF.

This clonotype was seen many times. The V and J genes are TRBV12-3 or TRBV12-4 and TRBJ1-3; weak D call: TRBD1 (5 bases). The CDR3 is 15 residues long. V was shortened by 6 bases and J by 0 bases, with 12 bases between the two germline ends. The CDR3 nucleotides are TGTGCCAGCAGGTCCACAGGTTTCTCTGGAAACACCATATATTTT. Its translation is CASRSTGFSGNTIYF.

A remark on this clonotype: A much more abundant neighbour one base away suggests this may be a read error. This chain uses TRBV10-2 with TRBJ2-2; 7 bases agree with TRBD1. This CDR3 comprises 17 residues. V was pared by 10 bases and J by 4 bases, with 18 bases of the junction left unmatched. The germline CDR1 and CDR2 sequences are WSHSY and SAAADI. CDR3 nucleotides: TGCGCCATCAAAGGGATAGGGGGCGCATCGGGCACCGGGGAGCTGTTTTTT. Its protein is CAIKGIGGASGTGELFF.